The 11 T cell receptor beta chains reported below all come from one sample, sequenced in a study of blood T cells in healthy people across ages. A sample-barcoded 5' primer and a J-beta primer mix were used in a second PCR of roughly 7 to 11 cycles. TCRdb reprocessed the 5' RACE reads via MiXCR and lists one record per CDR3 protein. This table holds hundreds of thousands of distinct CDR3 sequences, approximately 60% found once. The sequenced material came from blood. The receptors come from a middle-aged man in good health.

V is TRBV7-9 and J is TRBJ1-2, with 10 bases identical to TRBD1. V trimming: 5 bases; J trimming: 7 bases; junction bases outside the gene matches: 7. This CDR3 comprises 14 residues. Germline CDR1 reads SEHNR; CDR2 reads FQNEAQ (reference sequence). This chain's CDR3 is CASSGPGTGAGYTF. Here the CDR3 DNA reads TGTGCCAGCAGCGGCCCCGGGACAGGGGCTGGCTACACCTTC.

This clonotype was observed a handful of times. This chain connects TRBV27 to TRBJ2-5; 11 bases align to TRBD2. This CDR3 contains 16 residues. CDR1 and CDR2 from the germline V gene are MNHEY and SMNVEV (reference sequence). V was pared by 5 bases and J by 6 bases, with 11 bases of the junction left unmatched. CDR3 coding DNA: TGTGCCAGCAGTCCTCTAGCGGGAGGATGGGAAAAGACCCAGTACTTC. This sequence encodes CASSPLAGGWEKTQYF.

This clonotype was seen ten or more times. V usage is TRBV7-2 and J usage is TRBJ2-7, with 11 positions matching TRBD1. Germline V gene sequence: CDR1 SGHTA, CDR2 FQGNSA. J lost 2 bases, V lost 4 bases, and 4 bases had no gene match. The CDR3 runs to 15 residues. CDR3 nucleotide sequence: TGTGCCAGCAGCTCGGACAGGGGGCCCCCCTACGAGCAGTACTTC. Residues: CASSSDRGPPYEQYF.

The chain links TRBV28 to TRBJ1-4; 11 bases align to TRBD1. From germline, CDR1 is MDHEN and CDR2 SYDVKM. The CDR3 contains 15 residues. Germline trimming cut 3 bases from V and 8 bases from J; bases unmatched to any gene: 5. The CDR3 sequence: CASSLIRTGGEKLFF. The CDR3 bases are TGTGCCAGCAGTTTGATAAGGACAGGGGGCGAAAAACTGTTTTTT.

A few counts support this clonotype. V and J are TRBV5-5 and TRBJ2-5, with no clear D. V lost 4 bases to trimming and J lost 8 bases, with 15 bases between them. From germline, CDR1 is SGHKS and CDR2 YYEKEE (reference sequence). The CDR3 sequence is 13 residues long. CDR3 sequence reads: CASSQTPLYTQYF. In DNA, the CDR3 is TGTGCCAGCAGCCAGACCCCTCTCTACACCCAGTACTTC. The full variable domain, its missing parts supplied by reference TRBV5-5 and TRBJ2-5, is DAGVTQSPTHLIKTRGQQVTLRCSPISGHKSVSWYQQVLGQGPQFIFQYYEKEERGRGNFPDRFSARQFPNYSSELNVNALLLGDSALYLCASSQTPLYTQYFGPGTRLLVL.

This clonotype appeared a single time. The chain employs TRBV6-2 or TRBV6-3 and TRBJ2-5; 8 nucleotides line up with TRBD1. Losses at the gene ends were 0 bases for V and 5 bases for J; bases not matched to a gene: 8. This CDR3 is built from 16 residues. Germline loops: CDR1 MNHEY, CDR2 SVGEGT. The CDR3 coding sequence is TGTGCCAGCAGTTACTCCGGCAGGGGGCGACGGGAGACCCAGTACTTC. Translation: CASSYSGRGRRETQYF.

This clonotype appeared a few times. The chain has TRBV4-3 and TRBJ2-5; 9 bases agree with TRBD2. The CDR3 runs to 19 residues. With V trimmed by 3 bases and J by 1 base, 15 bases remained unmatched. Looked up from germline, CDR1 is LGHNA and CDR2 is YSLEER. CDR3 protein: CASSQALAGRGRGQETQYF. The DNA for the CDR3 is TGCGCCAGCAGCCAGGCGCTAGCGGGGAGAGGTCGGGGCCAAGAGACCCAGTACTTC.

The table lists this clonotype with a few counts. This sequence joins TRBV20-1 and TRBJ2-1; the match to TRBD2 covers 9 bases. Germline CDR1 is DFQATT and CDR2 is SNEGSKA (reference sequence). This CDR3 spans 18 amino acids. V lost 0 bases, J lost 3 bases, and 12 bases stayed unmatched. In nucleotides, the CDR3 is TGCAGTGCTAGAGAGCCCCGGGCTAGCGGGAAGATCTACAATGAGCAGTTCTTC. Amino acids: CSAREPRASGKIYNEQFF.

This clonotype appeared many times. The CDR3 DNA sequence: TGTGCCAGCAGCTTAGTGACAGGACAGAACTCCTACAATGAGCAGTTCTTC. Translated, it gives CASSLVTGQNSYNEQFF. The chain has TRBV7-2 and TRBJ2-1; possible D gene TRBD1, 6 bases. CDR3 length: 17 amino acids. The V and J ends lost 1 base and 0 bases respectively, with 13 bases between them. Germline CDR1 is SGHTA and CDR2 is FQGNSA.

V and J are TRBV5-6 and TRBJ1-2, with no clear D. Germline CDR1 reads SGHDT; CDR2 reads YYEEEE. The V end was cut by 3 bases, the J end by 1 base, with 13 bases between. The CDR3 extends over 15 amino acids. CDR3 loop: CASSSRRGINYGYTF. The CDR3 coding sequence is TGTGCCAGCAGCTCCCGACGGGGAATTAACTATGGCTACACCTTC.

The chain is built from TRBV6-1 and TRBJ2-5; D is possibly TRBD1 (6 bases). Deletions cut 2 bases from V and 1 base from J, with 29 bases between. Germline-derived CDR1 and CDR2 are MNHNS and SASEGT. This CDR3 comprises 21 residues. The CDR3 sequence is CASSEPPIQEFETGTQETQYF. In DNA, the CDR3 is TGTGCCAGCAGTGAACCCCCAATCCAGGAGTTTGAAACAGGGACCCAAGAGACCCAGTACTTC.